Listed below are T cell receptor beta chains from one sample, sequenced in a study of long-term antiretroviral therapy in people with HIV. Clones were sequenced by immunoSEQ multiplex PCR, and TCRdb holds only the in-frame ones, with some missing. Seen here are nearly 25,000 clones, 65% to 80% observed once, and the top ten hold more than 8.5%. The sequences come from unsorted PBMCs, collected 1.2 years after starting antiretroviral therapy. Receptors were obtained from a woman aged 40 to 50 with HIV. The conserved cysteine and the conserved F or W are not part of the CDR3 here.

J gene: TRBJ2-7
CDR3 length: 12
V gene: TRBV30
CDR3 protein: AWSAKGRSYEQY

J gene: TRBJ2-3
CDR3 length: 14
V gene: TRBV5-1
CDR3 protein: ASRLAGTGSTDTQY

J gene: TRBJ2-3
CDR3 length: 12
V gene: TRBV7-2
CDR3 protein: ASSRDSGTDTQY

J gene: TRBJ2-1
CDR3 length: 10
V gene: TRBV11-2
CDR3 protein: ASSLVGGEQF

J gene: TRBJ1-1
CDR3 length: 8
V gene: TRBV7-9
CDR3 protein: ASSFTEAF

J gene: TRBJ1-5
CDR3 length: 14
V gene: TRBV6-1
CDR3 protein: ASSDGRAGSNQPQH

J gene: TRBJ1-2
CDR3 length: 13
V gene: TRBV2
CDR3 protein: ASSAPTGDKSGYT

J gene: TRBJ1-2
CDR3 length: 10
V gene: TRBV28
CDR3 protein: ASSNTDYGYT

J gene: TRBJ2-2
CDR3 length: 13
V gene: TRBV5-1
CDR3 protein: ASSQGQGWDGELF

J gene: TRBJ2-2
CDR3 length: 12
V gene: TRBV5-4
CDR3 protein: ASSFPGSTGELF

J gene: TRBJ1-6
CDR3 length: 12
V gene: TRBV2
CDR3 protein: ASSETGYNSPLH

J gene: TRBJ2-7
CDR3 length: 14
V gene: TRBV5-6
CDR3 protein: ASSLGRGTSGYEQY

J gene: TRBJ1-6
CDR3 length: 17
V gene: TRBV4-1
CDR3 protein: ASSQDPFGATAYNSPLH

J gene: TRBJ1-2
CDR3 length: 13
V gene: TRBV5-4
CDR3 protein: ASSFESQANYGYT

J gene: TRBJ1-6
CDR3 length: 12
V gene: TRBV30
CDR3 protein: AWSGSAKNSPLH

J gene: TRBJ2-3
CDR3 length: 12
V gene: TRBV2
CDR3 protein: AIPGTGITDTQY

J gene: TRBJ1-1
CDR3 length: 10
V gene: TRBV7-9
CDR3 protein: ASSLAGAEAF

J gene: TRBJ1-1
CDR3 length: 13
V gene: TRBV5-6
CDR3 protein: ASSSRQEGNTEAF

J gene: TRBJ2-1
CDR3 length: 13
V gene: TRBV5-1
CDR3 protein: ASSWTGHTDNEQF

J gene: TRBJ2-7
CDR3 length: 13
V gene: TRBV5-1
CDR3 protein: ASSPDRGPSYEQY

J gene: TRBJ2-7
CDR3 length: 12
V gene: TRBV14
CDR3 protein: ASSQNGKVLEQY

J gene: TRBJ2-3
CDR3 length: 13
V gene: TRBV7-2
CDR3 protein: ASSLTGMGTDTQY

J gene: TRBJ1-4
CDR3 length: 18
V gene: TRBV7-8
CDR3 protein: ASSPYRVLTGNLLNEKLF

J gene: TRBJ1-2
CDR3 length: 12
V gene: TRBV2
CDR3 protein: ASSEFRAGYGYT

J gene: TRBJ1-5
CDR3 length: 14
V gene: TRBV9
CDR3 protein: ASSVGWDRVNQPQH

J gene: TRBJ2-3
CDR3 length: 12
V gene: TRBV10-1
CDR3 protein: ASSESGGTDTQY